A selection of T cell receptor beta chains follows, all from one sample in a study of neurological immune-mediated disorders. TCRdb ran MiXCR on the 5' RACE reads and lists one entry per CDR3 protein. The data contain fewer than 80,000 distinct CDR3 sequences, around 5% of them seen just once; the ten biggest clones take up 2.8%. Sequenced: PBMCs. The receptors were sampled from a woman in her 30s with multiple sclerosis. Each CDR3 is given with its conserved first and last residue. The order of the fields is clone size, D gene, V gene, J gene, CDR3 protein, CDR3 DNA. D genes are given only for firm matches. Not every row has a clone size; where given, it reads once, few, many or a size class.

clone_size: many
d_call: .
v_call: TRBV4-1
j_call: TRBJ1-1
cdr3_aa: CASSYRQAQTAFF
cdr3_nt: TGCGCCAGCAGCTACAGACAGGCCCAGACAGCTTTCTTT

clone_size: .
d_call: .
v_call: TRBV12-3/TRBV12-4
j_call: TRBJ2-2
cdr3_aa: CASSFWGSNTGELFF
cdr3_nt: TGTGCCAGCAGTTTTTGGGGGTCGAACACCGGGGAGCTGTTTTTT

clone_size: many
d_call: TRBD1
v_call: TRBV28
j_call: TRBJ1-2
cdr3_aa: CASTTSTGVLDYGYTF
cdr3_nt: TGTGCCAGCACCACTTCGACAGGGGTGTTGGACTATGGCTACACCTTC

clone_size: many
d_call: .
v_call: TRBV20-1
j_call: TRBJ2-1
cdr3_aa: CSARAGTEAYNEQFF
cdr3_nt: TGCAGTGCTAGGGCCGGGACGGAGGCCTACAATGAGCAGTTCTTC

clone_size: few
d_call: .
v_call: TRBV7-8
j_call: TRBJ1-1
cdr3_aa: CASSGERTTEAFF
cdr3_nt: TGTGCCAGCAGCGGGGAAAGGACCACTGAAGCTTTCTTT

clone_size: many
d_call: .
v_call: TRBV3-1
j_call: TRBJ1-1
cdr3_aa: CASSQGVSQNTEAFF
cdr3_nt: TGTGCCAGCAGCCAAGGTGTGAGCCAGAACACTGAAGCTTTCTTT

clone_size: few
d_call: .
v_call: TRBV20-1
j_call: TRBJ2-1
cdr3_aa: CSARGGDEQFF
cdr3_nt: TGCAGTGCTAGAGGCGGGGATGAGCAGTTCTTC

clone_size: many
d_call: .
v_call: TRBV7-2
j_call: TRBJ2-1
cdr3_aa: CASSFDQFNEQFF
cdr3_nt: TGTGCCAGCAGCTTTGATCAGTTCAATGAGCAGTTCTTC

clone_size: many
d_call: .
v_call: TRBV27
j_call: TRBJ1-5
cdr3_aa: CASSLGGSNQPQNF
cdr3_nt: TGTGCCAGCAGTTTAGGGGGCAGCAATCAGCCCCAGAATTTT

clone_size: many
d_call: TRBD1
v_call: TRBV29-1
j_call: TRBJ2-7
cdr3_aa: CSVEPGQGVEQYF
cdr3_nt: TGCAGCGTAGAGCCGGGACAGGGGGTTGAGCAGTACTTC

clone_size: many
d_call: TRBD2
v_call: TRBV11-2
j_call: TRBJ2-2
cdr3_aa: CASSSPPGGGNTGELFF
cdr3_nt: TGTGCCAGCAGCTCGCCACCGGGGGGGGGAAACACCGGGGAGCTGTTTTTT

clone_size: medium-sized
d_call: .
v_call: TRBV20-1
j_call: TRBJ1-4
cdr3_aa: CSARDIGEKLFF
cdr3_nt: TGCAGTGCTAGAGACATTGGGGAAAAACTGTTTTTT

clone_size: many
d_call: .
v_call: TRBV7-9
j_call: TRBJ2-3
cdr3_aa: CASSPSGISTDTQYF
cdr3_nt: TGTGCCAGCAGCCCCTCGGGGATTAGCACAGATACGCAGTATTTT

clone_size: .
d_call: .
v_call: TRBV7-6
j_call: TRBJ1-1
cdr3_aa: CASSLAAGSNTEAFF
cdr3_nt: TGTGCCAGCAGCTTAGCCGCTGGGTCGAACACTGAAGCTTTCTTT

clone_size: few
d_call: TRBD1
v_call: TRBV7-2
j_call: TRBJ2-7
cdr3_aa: CASSIDRGEQYF
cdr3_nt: TGTGCCAGCAGCATAGACAGGGGTGAGCAGTACTTC

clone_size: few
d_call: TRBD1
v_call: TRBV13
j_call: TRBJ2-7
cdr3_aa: CASSVRDRAYEQYF
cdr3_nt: TGTGCCAGCAGCGTCCGGGACAGGGCTTACGAGCAGTACTTC

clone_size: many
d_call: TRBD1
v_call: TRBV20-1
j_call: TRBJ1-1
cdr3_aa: CSARRQGNTEAFF
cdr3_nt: TGCAGTGCTAGACGACAGGGGAACACTGAAGCTTTCTTT

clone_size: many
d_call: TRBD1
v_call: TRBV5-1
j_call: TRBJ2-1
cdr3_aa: CASSPRTGSLNEQFF
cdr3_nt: TGCGCCAGCAGCCCGAGGACAGGGAGCCTCAATGAGCAGTTCTTC

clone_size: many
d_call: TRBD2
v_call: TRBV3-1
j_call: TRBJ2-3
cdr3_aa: CASSLSGAGDTQYF
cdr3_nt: TGTGCCAGCAGCCTTAGCGGGGCAGGGGATACGCAGTATTTT

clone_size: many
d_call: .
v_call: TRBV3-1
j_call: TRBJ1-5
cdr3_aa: CASSQGRGGPQHF
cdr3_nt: TGTGCCAGCAGCCAAGGGAGGGGAGGGCCCCAGCATTTT

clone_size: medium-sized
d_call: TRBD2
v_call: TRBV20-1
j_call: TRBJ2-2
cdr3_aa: CSAARRGAVGELFF
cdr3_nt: TGCAGTGCTGCCCGGCGGGGGGCGGTCGGGGAGCTGTTTTTT

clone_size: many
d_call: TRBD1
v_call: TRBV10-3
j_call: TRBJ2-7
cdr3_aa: CAISEQGQGNPYEQYF
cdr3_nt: TGTGCCATCAGTGAGCAAGGACAGGGCAACCCCTACGAGCAGTACTTC

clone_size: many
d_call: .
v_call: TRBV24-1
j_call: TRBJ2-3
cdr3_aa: CATSDPRQGRADTQYF
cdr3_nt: TGTGCCACCAGTGACCCCCGACAGGGGAGGGCAGATACGCAGTATTTT

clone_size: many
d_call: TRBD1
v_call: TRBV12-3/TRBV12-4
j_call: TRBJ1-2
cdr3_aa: CASTPGGGYTF
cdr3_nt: TGTGCCAGCACCCCAGGGGGGGGCTACACCTTC

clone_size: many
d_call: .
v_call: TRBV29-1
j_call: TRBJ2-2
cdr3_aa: CSVQGDTGELFF
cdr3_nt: TGCAGCGTACAAGGGGACACCGGGGAGCTGTTTTTT

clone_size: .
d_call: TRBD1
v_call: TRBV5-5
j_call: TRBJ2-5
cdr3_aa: CASSQGQKETQYF
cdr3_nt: TGTGCCAGCAGCCAGGGACAGAAAGAGACCCAGTACTTC

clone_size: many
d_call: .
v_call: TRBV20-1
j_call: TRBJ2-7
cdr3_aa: CSARGSVTLYEQYF
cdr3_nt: TGCAGTGCTAGAGGATCAGTGACATTGTACGAGCAGTACTTC

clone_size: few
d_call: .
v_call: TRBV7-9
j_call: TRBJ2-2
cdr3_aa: CVSRRDWAGTGELFF
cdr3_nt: TGTGTCAGCAGACGCGACTGGGCTGGAACCGGGGAGCTGTTTTTT

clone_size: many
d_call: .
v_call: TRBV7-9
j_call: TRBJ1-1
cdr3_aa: CASSSQGNTEAFF
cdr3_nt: TGTGCCAGCAGCTCTCAGGGGAACACTGAAGCTTTCTTT

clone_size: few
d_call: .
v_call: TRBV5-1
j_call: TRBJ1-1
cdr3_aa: CASSFEGGTTEAFF
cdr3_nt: TGCGCCAGCAGCTTTGAGGGGGGAACCACTGAAGCTTTCTTT

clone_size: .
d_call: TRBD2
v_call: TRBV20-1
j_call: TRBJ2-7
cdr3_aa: CSAGTPGGAFHEQYF
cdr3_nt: TGCAGTGCTGGCACCCCCGGGGGGGCCTTCCACGAGCAGTACTTC

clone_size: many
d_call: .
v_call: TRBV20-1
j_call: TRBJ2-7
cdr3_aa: CSARDWGGKYEQYF
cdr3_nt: TGCAGTGCTAGAGATTGGGGCGGGAAATACGAGCAGTACTTC

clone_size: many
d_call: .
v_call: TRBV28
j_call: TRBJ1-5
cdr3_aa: CASRLGGGNQPQHF
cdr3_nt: TGTGCCAGCAGATTGGGAGGGGGCAATCAGCCCCAGCATTTT

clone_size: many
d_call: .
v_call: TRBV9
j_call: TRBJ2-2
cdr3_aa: CASSVLAGELFF
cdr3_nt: TGTGCCAGCAGCGTCCTAGCCGGGGAGCTGTTTTTT

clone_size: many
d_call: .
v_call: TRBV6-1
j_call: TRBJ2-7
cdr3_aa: CASRVTGGREQYF
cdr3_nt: TGTGCCAGCAGGGTCACGGGCGGTCGGGAGCAGTACTTC

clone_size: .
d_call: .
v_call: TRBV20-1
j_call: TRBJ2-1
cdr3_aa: CSVGGSGARFGAWNEQFF
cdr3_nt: TGCAGTGTAGGAGGGTCCGGGGCCCGATTTGGGGCTTGGAATGAGCAGTTCTTC

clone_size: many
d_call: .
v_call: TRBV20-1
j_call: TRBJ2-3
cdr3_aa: CSVRSSGPTDTQYF
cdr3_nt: TGCAGTGTCCGGAGTAGCGGCCCCACAGATACGCAGTATTTT

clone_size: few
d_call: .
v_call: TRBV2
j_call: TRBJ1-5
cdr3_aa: CASVRDTHQPQHF
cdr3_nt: TGTGCCAGCGTCCGAGACACTCATCAGCCCCAGCATTTT

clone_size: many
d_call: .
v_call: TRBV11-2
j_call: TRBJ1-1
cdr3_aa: CASSLGGDMNTEAFF
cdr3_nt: TGTGCCAGCAGCCTGGGGGGTGACATGAACACTGAAGCTTTCTTT

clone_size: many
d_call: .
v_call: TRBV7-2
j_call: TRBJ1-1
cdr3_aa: CASRRVVREKAFF
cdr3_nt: TGTGCCAGCAGGCGGGTGGTCAGGGAAAAAGCTTTCTTT

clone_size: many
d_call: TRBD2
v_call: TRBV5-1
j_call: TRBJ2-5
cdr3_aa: CASRETSGETQYF
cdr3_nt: TGCGCCAGCAGAGAGACTAGCGGGGAGACCCAGTACTTC

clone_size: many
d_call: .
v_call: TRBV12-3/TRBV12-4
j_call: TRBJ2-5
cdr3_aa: CASSLSQETQYF
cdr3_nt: TGTGCCAGCAGTTTATCCCAAGAGACCCAGTACTTC

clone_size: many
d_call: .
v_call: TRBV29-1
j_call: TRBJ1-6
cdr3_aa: CSVRSSYNSPLHF
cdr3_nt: TGCAGCGTGAGGAGCTCCTATAATTCACCCCTCCACTTT

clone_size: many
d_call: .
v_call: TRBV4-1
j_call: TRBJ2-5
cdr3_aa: CASSLAAAETQYF
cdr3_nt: TGCGCCAGCAGCCTCGCGGCGGCGGAGACCCAGTACTTC

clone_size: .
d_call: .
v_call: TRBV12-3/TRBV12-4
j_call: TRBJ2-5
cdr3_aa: CASSLRVGQQETQYF
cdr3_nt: TGTGCCAGCAGTTTAAGGGTAGGCCAACAAGAGACCCAGTACTTC

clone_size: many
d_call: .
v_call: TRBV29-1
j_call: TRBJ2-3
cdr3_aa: CSAGVSTDTQYF
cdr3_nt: TGCAGCGCCGGGGTTAGCACAGATACGCAGTATTTT